Listed below are T cell receptor beta chains from one sample, sequenced in a study of T-cell reconstitution after alpha-beta-depleted transplantation in children. TCRdb passed the PCR reads through MiXCR, listing each CDR3 protein once. Among 750,000 to 950,000 distinct CDR3 sequences listed, roughly 16% were seen once. Sequenced here: PBMCs, mostly from graft donor cells, sampled 360 days after TCRalphabeta/CD19-depleted stem cell transplant. The receptors were sampled from a male patient younger than 18 who had a stem cell transplant for acute lymphoblastic leukemia, so the T cells may come from the graft donor. The CDR3 runs from the conserved cysteine through the conserved F or W. Each record gives: clone size, D gene, J gene, V gene, CDR3 DNA, CDR3 protein. The D gene is left open where the match is weak. Size values are once, few and many counts, or a class for expanded clones, and some rows have none.

>NA|TRBD2|TRBJ2-2|TRBV11-3
TGTGCCAGCAGCTCCCTCCGACTAGCGGGAACCGGGGAGCTGTTTTTT
CASSSLRLAGTGELFF
>NA|NA|TRBJ2-7|TRBV27
TGTGCCAGCAGTTACGGGGACGGGATCTACGAGCAGTACTTC
CASSYGDGIYEQYF
>few|NA|TRBJ2-3|TRBV24-1
TGTGCCACCAGTGATCCAGGGGCAGATACGCAGTATTTT
CATSDPGADTQYF
>few|NA|TRBJ2-3|TRBV11-2
TGTGCCAGCAGCTCCCGGGAAGGGGATAGCACAGATACGCAGTATTTT
CASSSREGDSTDTQYF
>few|NA|TRBJ2-1|TRBV6-5
TGTGCCAGCAGTTACGTTCAGCCAATAAGCTCCTACAATGAGCAGTTCTTC
CASSYVQPISSYNEQFF
>few|NA|TRBJ2-7|TRBV6-2/TRBV6-3
TGTGCCAGCAGTTACCCTCAGGGGTCCTGGGACGAGCAGTACTTC
CASSYPQGSWDEQYF
>few|TRBD1|TRBJ1-6|TRBV25-1
TGTGCCAGCAGTGAAATCAGGGGGACAGGGCCTTCACCCCTCCACTTT
CASSEIRGTGPSPLHF
>few|TRBD2|TRBJ2-3|TRBV5-1
TGCGCCAGCAGCTTAGGGACTAGGAAGCCAGATACGCAGTATTTT
CASSLGTRKPDTQYF
>NA|NA|TRBJ1-5|TRBV11-2
TGTGCCAGCAGCTTATTCGTGGATCAGCCCCAGCATTTT
CASSLFVDQPQHF
>few|NA|TRBJ1-3|TRBV6-1
TGTGCCAGCAGACAGGGTCTCGGAAACACCATATATTTT
CASRQGLGNTIYF
>NA|TRBD1|TRBJ1-6|TRBV20-1
TGCAGTGCTAGAATGACCTACGACAGGGGAGTGAGTTCACCCCTCCACTTT
CSARMTYDRGVSSPLHF
>NA|TRBD2|TRBJ2-7|TRBV7-9
TGTGCCAGCAGCACCTACCTAGCGGCAAAGGGCTACGAGCAGTACTTC
CASSTYLAAKGYEQYF